This TCR beta chain was found in a study of blood T cell repertoires in COVID-19. Looking at the study overall: Italy, Spain and the United States were the sources of the convalescent and acute COVID-19 samples.

Enrolled during active infection, Seattle patients were then followed longitudinally. The repertoire was sequenced with immunoSEQ multiplex PCR; TCRdb's copy has only in-frame clones and lacks some. The table records just over 300,000 clones, roughly nine tenths of them present only once. The receptor comes from a woman aged 25 to 39 with COVID-19, enrolled during active disease. The sequenced sample was peripheral blood.

The CDR3 reads CASSLTGGGSYGYTF. The DNA for the CDR3 is TGCGCCAGCAGCTTGACAGGGGGTGGGAGCTATGGCTACACCTTC. The gene calls are TRBV5-1 and TRBJ1-2, with 8 bases aligning to TRBD1. This CDR3 comprises 15 residues. Germline loops: CDR1 SGHRS, CDR2 YFSETQ. The trim removed 1 base at V and 4 bases at J, leaving 6 bases unmatched.